This T cell receptor (beta chain) comes out of a study of shared clonotypes between healthy human individuals (dated by TCRdb to about 2020). Study-level background: The cohort included three men and two women between 18 and 49 years of age. The study deeply sequenced blood TCR repertoires of several healthy adults to estimate repertoire size and the extent of clonotype sharing between individuals. Each donor's leukapheresis produced roughly between roughly 0.9 and 8.9 billion PBMCs. Different laboratories and diverse techniques were used to prepare libraries and sequence TCR repertoires, to increase sequencing depth and limit assay-specific biases. For each donor, CD4 naive and CD4 memory were each given three plates, CD8 naive was given two plates, and CD8 memory was given one plate.

For the CD8 naive samples, CD45RO-negative cells were positively selected for CCR7, yielding a CD45RA+CCR7+ population from which TemRA cells were excluded. The donors were healthy, HIV-negative adults who had no recently reported acute infections or vaccinations. Only Caucasian adults living in Nashville, Tennessee, USA were represented among the donors. Blood was obtained by leukapheresis, after which PBMCs were separated by Ficoll-Histopaque density gradient centrifugation and cryopreserved in liquid nitrogen vapor phase. Analytical flow cytometry was used to check the purity and quantity of every magnetically sorted T cell population. From each sorted fraction, genomic DNA was isolated and quantified by UV absorbance on a Nanodrop 2000c. TCR CDR3 regions were amplified from genomic DNA by multiplex PCR using the deep immunoSEQ assay. Extracted genomic DNA from each cell subset was distributed evenly across all wells of several immunoSEQ 96-well plates, and each plate was treated as a replicate. For sorted subsets, around 200 ng genomic DNA, equal to 25,000 to 35,000 T cell genomes, was loaded into each replicate PCR. Purified libraries were measured with a Qubit 3.0 fluorometer, size-checked on a Bioanalyzer 2100, and measured again with the KAPA Library Quantification kit. Every immunoSEQ 96-well plate was sequenced on a separate single-read 150-cycle Illumina NextSeq 550 flow cell. The paper's data handling went like this. The immunoSEQ output contained only junctional sequences without quality scores, so filtering could not match that applied to full-length reads. To assign V/J genes and CDR3, sequences were annotated against IMGT germline references using PyIR, a Python wrapper for IgBLAST v1.9. Reads were filtered out if the reads had weak V/J assignments (E-value above 1e-6), no CDR3, stop codons, out-of-frame junctions, or ambiguous translated residues. V3J clonotypes were defined as sequences sharing an identical inferred V gene, J gene, and CDR3 amino acid sequence. Percentage overlap between repertoires was calculated by dividing the number of shared unique clonotypes by the size of the smaller repertoire. RTK rarefaction, the Chao1 estimator, and Recon v2.1 estimates of unobserved clonotypes were used to assess repertoire richness. OLGA was used to compute generation probabilities for all TCRbeta clonotypes that the gDNA method yielded from a few donors. The table comes from immuneACCESS by way of TCRdb, which keeps in-frame sequences with V and J called. Part of the clones is missing from these tables; in studies checked, under half for an unresolved V gene and the rest for unknown reasons. The DNA gave D and trimming, while V, J and clone size come from that table. The sample yields more than 550,000 clones; roughly nine tenths were counted once. Together, the top ten hold approximately 24% of the sample.

Points on this clone: The clone's antigen remains unknown. Base-call qualities are not available, and no considerably larger clone is one nucleotide away.

What the study reported, not specific to this receptor: Sampling was limited to blood, and TCR repertoires in tissue likely differ from TCR repertoires in blood. Pairwise subsampling indicated that sequencing depth was expected to affect the degree of clonotype sharing among donors. Estimated clonotype richness was generally larger for naive than for memory subsets. Compared with non-shared clonotypes, clonotypes shared by all four sorted-subset donors had higher generation probabilities. Incomplete sequencing was indicated by rarefaction of sorted-subset datasets, despite the large sequencing depth. When four donors were compared, the shared fraction of clonotypes was 5% to 6.5% for naive CD4, approximately 3.3% for naive CD8, roughly 2.5% for memory CD4, and 0.3% to 0.5% for memory CD8. The genetic and exposure-history diversity represented was limited by the small number of donors.

The CDR3 spans 14 residues, from the cysteine through the phenylalanine. Only CDR3 DNA is held: 42 bases, read in frame from base 1. Ends trimmed: V by 10 bases, J by 0 bases; bases unmatched to a gene: 6. The germline V gene sets CDR1 to SNHLY and CDR2 to FYNNEI. The specimen sequenced was naive CD8+ T cells sorted from blood. This specimen's cell subset or site label, interpreted: CD45RA+CCR7+. The TCR sequence derives from a young man in good health. The V and J genes are TRBV2 and TRBJ2-1, with TRBD2 matching 7 junction bases. CDR3 reads: CAIGTTDSYNEQFF. The nucleotide sequence reads TGTGCCATCGGGACTACCGACTCCTACAATGAGCAGTTCTTC.